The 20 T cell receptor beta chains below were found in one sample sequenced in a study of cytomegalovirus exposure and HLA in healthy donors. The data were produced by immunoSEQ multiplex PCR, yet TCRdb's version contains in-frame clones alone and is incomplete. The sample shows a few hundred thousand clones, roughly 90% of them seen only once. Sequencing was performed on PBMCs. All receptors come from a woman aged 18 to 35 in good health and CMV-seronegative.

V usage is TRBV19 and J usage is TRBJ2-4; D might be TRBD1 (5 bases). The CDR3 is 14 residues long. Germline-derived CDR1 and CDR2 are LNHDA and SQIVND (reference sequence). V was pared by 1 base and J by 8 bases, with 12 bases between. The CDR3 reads CASSIVWTPDIQYF. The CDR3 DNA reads TGTGCCAGTAGTATAGTTTGGACACCGGACATTCAGTACTTC. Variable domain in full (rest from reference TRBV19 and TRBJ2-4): DGGITQSPKYLFRKEGQNVTLSCEQNLNHDAMYWYRQDPGQGLRLIYYSQIVNDFQKGDIAEGYSVSREKKESFPLTVTSAQKNPTAFYLCASSIVWTPDIQYFGAGTRLSVL.

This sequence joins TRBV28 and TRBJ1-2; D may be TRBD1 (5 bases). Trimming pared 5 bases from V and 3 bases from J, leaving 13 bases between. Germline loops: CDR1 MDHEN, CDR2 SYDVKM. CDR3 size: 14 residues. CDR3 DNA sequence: TGTGCCAGCAGTGGGTACAGGAATGACTATGGCTACACCTTC. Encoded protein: CASSGYRNDYGYTF.

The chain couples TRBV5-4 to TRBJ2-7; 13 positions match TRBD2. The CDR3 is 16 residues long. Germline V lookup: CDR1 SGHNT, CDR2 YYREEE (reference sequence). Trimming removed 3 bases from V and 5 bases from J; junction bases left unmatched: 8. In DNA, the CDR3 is TGTGCCAGCAGCTCGCTCACTAGCGGGAGGGTCCACGAGCAGTACTTC. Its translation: CASSSLTSGRVHEQYF.

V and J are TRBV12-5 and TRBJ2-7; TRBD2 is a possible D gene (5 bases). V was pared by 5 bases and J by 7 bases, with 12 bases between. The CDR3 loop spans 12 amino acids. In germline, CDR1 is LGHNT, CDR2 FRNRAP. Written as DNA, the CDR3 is TGTGCTAGTGGTCTGGGCCCGGGGGAGCAGTACTTC. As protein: CASGLGPGEQYF.

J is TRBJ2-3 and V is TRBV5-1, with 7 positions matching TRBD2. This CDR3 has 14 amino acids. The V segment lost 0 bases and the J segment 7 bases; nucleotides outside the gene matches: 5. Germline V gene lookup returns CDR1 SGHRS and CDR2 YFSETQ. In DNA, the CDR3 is TGCGCCAGCAGCTTGGATGGCGGGAGTTATACGCAGTATTTT. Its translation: CASSLDGGSYTQYF.

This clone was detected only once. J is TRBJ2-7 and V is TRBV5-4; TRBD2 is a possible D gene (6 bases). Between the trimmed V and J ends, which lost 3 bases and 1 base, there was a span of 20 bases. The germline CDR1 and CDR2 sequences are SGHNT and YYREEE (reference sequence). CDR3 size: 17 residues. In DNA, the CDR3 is TGTGCCAGCAGCTCACTAGCACCGGATTCAATTTCCTACGAGCAGTACTTC. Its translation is CASSSLAPDSISYEQYF. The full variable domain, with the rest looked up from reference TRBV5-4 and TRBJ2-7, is ETGVTQSPTHLIKTRGQQVTLRCSSQSGHNTVSWYQQALGQGPQFIFQYYREEENGRGNFPPRFSGLQFPNYSSELNVNALELDDSALYLCASSSLAPDSISYEQYFGPGTRLTVT.

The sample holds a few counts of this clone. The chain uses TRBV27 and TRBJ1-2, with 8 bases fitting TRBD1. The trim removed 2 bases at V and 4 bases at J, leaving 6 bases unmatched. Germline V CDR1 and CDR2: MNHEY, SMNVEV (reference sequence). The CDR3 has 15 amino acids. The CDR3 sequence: CASSLATGATYGYTF. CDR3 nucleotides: TGTGCCAGCAGTTTAGCGACAGGGGCGACCTATGGCTACACCTTC.

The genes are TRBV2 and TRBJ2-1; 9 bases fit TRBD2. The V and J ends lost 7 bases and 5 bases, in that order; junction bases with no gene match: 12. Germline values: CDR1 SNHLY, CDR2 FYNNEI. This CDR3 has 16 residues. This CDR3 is CASTSLPGLAHNEQFF. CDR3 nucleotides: TGTGCCAGCACCAGCCTGCCGGGACTAGCTCACAATGAGCAGTTCTTC.

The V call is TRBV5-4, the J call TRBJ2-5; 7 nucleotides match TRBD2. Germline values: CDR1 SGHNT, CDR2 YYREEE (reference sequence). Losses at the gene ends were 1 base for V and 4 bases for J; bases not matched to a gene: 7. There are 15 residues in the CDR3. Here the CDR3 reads CASSLSLADLETQYF. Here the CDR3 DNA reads TGTGCCAGCAGCTTGTCCCTAGCGGACTTAGAGACCCAGTACTTC.

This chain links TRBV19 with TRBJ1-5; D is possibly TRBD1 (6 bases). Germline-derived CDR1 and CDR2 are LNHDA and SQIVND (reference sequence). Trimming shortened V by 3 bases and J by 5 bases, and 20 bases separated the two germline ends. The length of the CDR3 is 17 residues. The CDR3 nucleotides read TGTGCCAGTAGTATTGTCCAGGGGTTGTTGATAGATCAGCCCCAGCATTTT. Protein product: CASSIVQGLLIDQPQHF.

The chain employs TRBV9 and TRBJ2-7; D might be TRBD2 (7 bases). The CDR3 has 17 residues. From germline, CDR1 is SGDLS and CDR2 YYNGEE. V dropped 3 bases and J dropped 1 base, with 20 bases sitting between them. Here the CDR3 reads CASSEGGGSGPSYEQYF. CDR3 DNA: TGTGCCAGCAGCGAGGGAGGGGGTAGCGGGCCGTCCTACGAGCAGTACTTC.

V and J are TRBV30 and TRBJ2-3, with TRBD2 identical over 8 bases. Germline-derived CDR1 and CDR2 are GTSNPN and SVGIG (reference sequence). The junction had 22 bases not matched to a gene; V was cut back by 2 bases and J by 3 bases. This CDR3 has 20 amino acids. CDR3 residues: CAWSHGRADRWDVRTDTQYF. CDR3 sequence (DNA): TGTGCCTGGAGTCACGGGAGGGCCGATCGGTGGGATGTGAGAACAGATACGCAGTATTTT.

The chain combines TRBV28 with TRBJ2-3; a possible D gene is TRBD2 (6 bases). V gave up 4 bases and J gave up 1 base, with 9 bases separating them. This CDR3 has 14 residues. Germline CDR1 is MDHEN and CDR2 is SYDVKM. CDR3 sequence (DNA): TGTGCCAGCAGTTGGAGGGGCGGCACAGATACGCAGTATTTT. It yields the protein CASSWRGGTDTQYF.

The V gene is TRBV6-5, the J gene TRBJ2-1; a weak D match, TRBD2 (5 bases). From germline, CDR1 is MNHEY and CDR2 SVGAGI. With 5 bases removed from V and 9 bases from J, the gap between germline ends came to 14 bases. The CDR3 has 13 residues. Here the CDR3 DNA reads TGTGCCAGCAGTCCTCGTCCTGGGAGTGAGCAGTTCTTC. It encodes CASSPRPGSEQFF.

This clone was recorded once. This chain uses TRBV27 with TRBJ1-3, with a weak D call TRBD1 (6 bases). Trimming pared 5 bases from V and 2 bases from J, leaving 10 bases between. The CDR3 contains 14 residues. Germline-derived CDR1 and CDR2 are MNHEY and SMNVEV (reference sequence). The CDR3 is CASSVGAAGNTIYF. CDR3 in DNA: TGTGCCAGCAGTGTGGGGGCCGCTGGAAACACCATATATTTT.

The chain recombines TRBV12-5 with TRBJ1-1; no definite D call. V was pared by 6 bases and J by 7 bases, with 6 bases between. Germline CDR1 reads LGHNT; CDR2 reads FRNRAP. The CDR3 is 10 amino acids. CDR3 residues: CASGVSEAFF. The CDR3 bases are TGTGCTAGTGGGGTCAGTGAAGCTTTCTTT.

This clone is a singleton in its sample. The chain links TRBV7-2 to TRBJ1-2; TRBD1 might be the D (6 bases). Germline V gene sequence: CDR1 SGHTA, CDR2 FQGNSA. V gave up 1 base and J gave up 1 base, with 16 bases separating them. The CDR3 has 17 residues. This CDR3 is CASSLVIRTDLNYGYTF. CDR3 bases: TGTGCCAGCAGCTTAGTAATCAGGACAGACCTTAACTATGGCTACACCTTC.

In nucleotides, the CDR3 is TGTGCCAGTAGTATACCGGGACTTTCCACCTACGAGCAGTACTTC. Protein sequence: CASSIPGLSTYEQYF. J is TRBJ2-7 and V is TRBV19; weak D call: TRBD2 (6 bases). The CDR3 is made up of 15 amino acids. V lost 2 bases, J lost 2 bases, and 13 bases lay in between. Germline V gives CDR1 LNHDA, CDR2 SQIVND (reference sequence).

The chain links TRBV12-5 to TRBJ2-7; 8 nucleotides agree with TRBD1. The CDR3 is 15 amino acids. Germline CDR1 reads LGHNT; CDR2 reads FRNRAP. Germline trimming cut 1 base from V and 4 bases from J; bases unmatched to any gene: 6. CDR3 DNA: TGTGCTAGTGGTTTGGGAGGACAGGGAGGATACGAGCAGTACTTC. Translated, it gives CASGLGGQGGYEQYF.

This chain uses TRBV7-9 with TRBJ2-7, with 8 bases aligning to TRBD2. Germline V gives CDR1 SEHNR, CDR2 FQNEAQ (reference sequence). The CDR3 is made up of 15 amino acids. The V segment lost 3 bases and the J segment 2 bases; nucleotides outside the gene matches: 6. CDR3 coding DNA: TGTGCCAGCAGCTTCTGGAGCGGGGGAGCCTACGAGCAGTACTTC. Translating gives CASSFWSGGAYEQYF.